What follows is one T cell receptor beta chain and its context. Sequencing used immunoSEQ multiplex PCR; TCRdb keeps in-frame clones, though not all of them. The sample yields 85,000 to 120,000 clones, around 73% seen once. This sample was taken from a study of blood T cell repertoires in COVID-19. This clonotype was obtained from a man aged 60-69 years with active or convalescent COVID-19. The sequencing input was peripheral blood.

In DNA form, the CDR3 reads TGTGCCAGCAGTCGGGAGAGACAAGAGACCCAGTACTTC. Protein: CASSRERQETQYF. J is TRBJ2-5 and V is TRBV6-5; possible D gene TRBD2, 6 bases. Germline V gene sequence: CDR1 MNHEY, CDR2 SVGAGI. Trimming stripped 5 bases from V and 2 bases from J, with 9 bases between. CDR3 length: 13 amino acids.